Each of the 28 T cell receptor beta chains below was sequenced from the same sample in a study of T cell changes during pregnancy in multiple sclerosis. Repertoires were generated with immunoSEQ multiplex PCR, while TCRdb's copy carries only in-frame clones and drops some. The data show around 100,000 clones, with 80% to 95% seen just once and around 3% held by the top ten. The starting material was peripheral blood, obtained in the second trimester of pregnancy. Source of these receptors: a female donor with multiple sclerosis, enrolled in a pregnancy study.

The V call is TRBV4-1, the J call TRBJ2-2; D unresolved. The CDR3 is made up of 14 amino acids. The ends were cut back, 1 base at V and 6 bases at J, with 9 bases in the middle. Germline V CDR1 and CDR2: MGHRA, YSYEKL. The CDR3 bases are TGCGCCAGCAGCCAAGTTCAGCGCCCCGGGGAGCTGTTTTTT. This sequence encodes CASSQVQRPGELFF.

This clone has just one count. V and J are TRBV9 and TRBJ1-2; a possible D gene is TRBD1 (6 bases). There are 15 residues in the CDR3. Trimming took 4 bases from V and 0 from J, leaving 13 bases between them. Per germline, CDR1 SGDLS and CDR2 YYNGEE. The CDR3 loop reads CASSIDRLSNYGYTF. CDR3 coding DNA: TGTGCCAGCAGCATCGACAGGCTATCTAACTATGGCTACACCTTC.

This chain uses TRBV27 with TRBJ1-5; D uncertain. The CDR3 runs 12 residues. The germline V gene has CDR1 MNHEY and CDR2 SMNVEV (reference sequence). V was trimmed by 5 bases and J by 2 bases, leaving 4 bases between them. For the CDR3, the DNA is TGTGCCAGCAGTCCGGGCAATCAGCCCCAGCATTTT. This sequence encodes CASSPGNQPQHF.

The chain has TRBV25-1 and TRBJ1-1; D is ambiguous. This CDR3 spans 13 amino acids. With 4 bases removed from V and 5 bases from J, the gap between germline ends came to 11 bases. Germline lookup yields CDR1 MGHDK and CDR2 SYGVNS. In DNA, the CDR3 is TGTGCCAGCAGTGCGGGTAAGGTGACTGAAGCTTTCTTT. This translates into CASSAGKVTEAFF.

CDR3 sequence: CTSHAGTGGNTIYF. CDR3 nucleotides: TGTACGAGCCACGCCGGGACAGGGGGAAACACCATATATTTT. V and J are TRBV28 and TRBJ1-3; 9 nucleotides line up with TRBD1. Germline-derived CDR1 and CDR2 are MDHEN and SYDVKM. The CDR3 loop spans 14 amino acids.

The chain recombines TRBV5-6 with TRBJ2-5, with D perhaps matching TRBD2 (6 bases). Looked up from germline, CDR1 is SGHDT and CDR2 is YYEEEE. V dropped 4 bases and J dropped 4 bases, with 20 bases sitting between them. CDR3 length: 16 amino acids. The CDR3 DNA follows: TGTGCCAGCAGCGAGGCTAGCGCAGAGAGGCCAGAGACCCAGTACTTC. As protein: CASSEASAERPETQYF.

The CDR3 coding sequence is TGTGCCAGCAGTGACAGACAGGGTCGGGGCAATCAGCCCCAGCATTTT. It encodes CASSDRQGRGNQPQHF. This sequence joins TRBV27 and TRBJ1-5; 7 nucleotides align to TRBD1. The CDR3 loop spans 16 amino acids. The V gene's germline CDR1 is MNHEY and CDR2 SMNVEV (reference sequence). V trimming: 5 bases; J trimming: 2 bases; junction bases outside the gene matches: 9.

The chain employs TRBV29-1 and TRBJ2-1, with 10 bases matching TRBD2. The germline gives CDR1 SQVTM, CDR2 ANQGSEA. This CDR3 is 12 amino acids long. V was clipped by 6 bases and J by 7 bases; unmatched bases: 3. The CDR3 reads CSVTSGTNEQFF. The DNA for the CDR3 is TGCAGCGTAACTAGCGGGACTAATGAGCAGTTCTTC.

The chain is built from TRBV6-1 and TRBJ2-2, with 7 bases identical to TRBD1. V shed 9 bases and J 4 bases; nucleotides not matched to a gene: 5. Germline V gives CDR1 MNHNS, CDR2 SASEGT. This CDR3 has 13 residues. CDR3: CASSHRGTGELFF. CDR3 bases: TGTGCCAGTAGCCACAGGGGCACCGGGGAGCTGTTTTTT.

This rearrangement joins TRBV21-1 to TRBJ2-7; TRBD1, the table's D call, was not compared with the DNA. TRBV21-1 is deemed a pseudogene. The CDR3 is 15 amino acids. The CDR3 reads CASSNSSTATYEQYF. For the CDR3, the DNA is TGTGCCAGCAGCAATTCCTCGACAGCGACCTACGAGCAGTACTTC.

CDR3 sequence reads: CASSIRDRGDNEQFF. The DNA for the CDR3 is TGTGCCAGCAGCATCCGGGACAGGGGCGACAATGAGCAGTTCTTC. The chain joins TRBV7-8 to TRBJ2-1, with TRBD1 matching 10 bases. V shed 5 bases and J 5 bases; nucleotides not matched to a gene: 6. The CDR3 is 15 amino acids. Germline V CDR1 and CDR2: SGHVS, FQNEAQ.

V and J are TRBV5-1 and TRBJ2-1; 14 bases fit TRBD2. The CDR3 runs to 15 residues. V shed 4 bases, J shed 8 bases, and the junction held 5 bases outside the gene matches. Germline CDR1 and CDR2: SGHRS and YFSETQ. The CDR3 DNA follows: TGCGCCAGCAGCCCGGGACTAGCGGGAGATCATGAGCAGTTCTTC. Its protein is CASSPGLAGDHEQFF.

This clone showed up just once. The chain joins TRBV5-1 to TRBJ2-7, with 11 bases matching TRBD2. CDR1 and CDR2 (germline): SGHRS, YFSETQ. V lost 5 bases and J lost 4; bases outside the gene matches: 8. The CDR3 has 15 residues. Written as DNA, the CDR3 is TGCGCCAGCAGATCCCGACTAGCGGGGAGTTACGAGCAGTACTTC. This encodes CASRSRLAGSYEQYF. Full variable domain (rest looked up from reference TRBV5-1 and TRBJ2-7): KAGVTQTPRYLIKTRGQQVTLSCSPISGHRSVSWYQQTPGQGLQFLFEYFSETQRNKGNFPGRFSGRQFSNSRSEMNVSTLELGDSALYLCASRSRLAGSYEQYFGPGTRLTVT.

The rearrangement links TRBV5-4 to TRBJ2-7; D possibly corresponds to TRBD2 (6 bases). Deletions cut 0 bases from V and 5 bases from J, with 12 bases between. Germline V gene data show CDR1 as SGHNT and CDR2 as YYREEE (reference sequence). There are 14 residues in the CDR3. CDR3 DNA: TGTGCCAGCAGCTTGGATCGGGAGCCTCACGAGCAGTACTTC. It codes for CASSLDREPHEQYF.

The chain carries TRBV5-1 and TRBJ2-7; TRBD1 agrees at 7 bases. V lost 3 bases, J lost 2 bases, and 5 bases stayed unmatched. The CDR3 is made up of 14 amino acids. From germline, CDR1 is SGHRS and CDR2 YFSETQ. The CDR3 reads CASSWETGTYEQYF. In nucleotides, the CDR3 is TGCGCCAGCAGCTGGGAGACAGGGACCTACGAGCAGTACTTC.

V usage is TRBV6-1 and J usage is TRBJ1-5, with 8 bases lining up with TRBD1. Unmatched junction bases numbered 9, after V lost 4 bases and J lost 7 bases. The length of the CDR3 is 15 residues. Looked up from germline, CDR1 is MNHNS and CDR2 is SASEGT. The CDR3 nucleotides read TGTGCCAGCAGTGCGGTCCCTACAGGGGGGCAGCCCCAGCATTTT. It codes for CASSAVPTGGQPQHF.

V usage is TRBV30 and J usage is TRBJ2-1, with 10 bases matching TRBD1. Germline V gives CDR1 GTSNPN, CDR2 SVGIG (reference sequence). This CDR3 is 16 amino acids long. J was trimmed by 12 bases and V by 1 base; bases with no gene match: 15. The CDR3 DNA reads as TGTGCCTGGAGTGCCCGACAGGGGGCGAGCAGGGGTGGGCAGTTCTTC. Protein sequence: CAWSARQGASRGGQFF. The full variable domain, completed using reference TRBV30 and TRBJ2-1, is SQTIHQWPATLVQPVGSPLSLECTVEGTSNPNLYWYRQAAGRGLQLLFYSVGIGQISSEVPQNLSASRPQDRQFILSSKKLLLSDSGFYLCAWSARQGASRGGQFFGPGTRLTVL.

The V and J genes are TRBV30 and TRBJ1-3, with 10 bases matching TRBD1. The CDR3 runs 14 residues. Germline CDR1 GTSNPN, CDR2 SVGIG (reference sequence). J gave up 0 bases and V 8 bases, and 4 bases lay outside the gene matches. CDR3 in DNA: TGTGCCGGGACAGGGGCCGTCTCTGGAAACACCATATATTTT. Translating gives CAGTGAVSGNTIYF.

This CDR3 is CASSQGTGVYGYTF. The CDR3 region has the DNA TGCGCCAGCAGCCAAGGGACAGGGGTTTATGGCTACACCTTC. The chain recombines TRBV4-3 with TRBJ1-2; 9 bases are a match to TRBD1. This CDR3 has 14 amino acids. The germline V gene encodes CDR1 LGHNA and CDR2 YSLEER. V was pared by 1 base and J by 5 bases, with 2 bases of the junction left unmatched.

The rearrangement uses TRBV7-9 and TRBJ2-7, with 7 nucleotides matching TRBD2. Germline CDR1 and CDR2: SEHNR and FQNEAQ (reference sequence). V was clipped by 1 base and J by 3 bases; unmatched bases: 6. The CDR3 length is 15 residues. The CDR3 reads CASSLGQGGYYEQYF. The CDR3 DNA is TGTGCCAGCAGCTTAGGGCAGGGAGGGTACTACGAGCAGTACTTC.

The rearrangement links TRBV28 to TRBJ2-1; 8 nucleotides line up with TRBD1. The CDR3 has 14 residues. Germline CDR1 is MDHEN and CDR2 is SYDVKM. Trimming took 5 bases from V and 13 from J; bases not matched to a gene: 13. This CDR3 reads CASSISTGGNGQFF. The DNA for the CDR3 is TGTGCCAGCAGTATCTCCACAGGGGGAAACGGACAGTTCTTC.

The chain links TRBV12-5 to TRBJ2-3; 8 bases are shared with TRBD2. The J segment lost 1 base and the V segment lost 1 base, leaving 16 bases of the junction unmatched. CDR1 and CDR2 (germline): LGHNT, FRNRAP. The CDR3 has 20 residues. The CDR3 sequence is CASGLASGPLAGTGTDTQYF. CDR3 DNA: TGTGCTAGTGGTTTGGCTTCCGGGCCCTTAGCGGGAACGGGCACAGATACGCAGTATTTT.

V and J are TRBV7-2 and TRBJ2-1; TRBD1 agrees at 12 bases. Germline V CDR1 and CDR2: SGHTA, FQGNSA. V trimming: 6 bases; J trimming: 0 bases; junction bases outside the gene matches: 12. The CDR3 is 19 amino acids. The CDR3 region is CASRLPGQGALSSYNEQFF. The DNA for the CDR3 is TGTGCCAGCAGACTTCCGGGACAGGGGGCTTTAAGCTCCTACAATGAGCAGTTCTTC.

The chain carries TRBV19 and TRBJ1-2, with D possibly TRBD1 on 6 matching bases. The CDR3 contains 12 residues. Trimming took off 7 bases at V and 6 bases at J, with 12 bases between the two ends. The germline gives CDR1 LNHDA, CDR2 SQIVND (reference sequence). The CDR3 here is CASTGQGHGYTF. The CDR3 nucleotides are TGTGCCAGTACGGGTCAGGGGCATGGCTACACCTTC.

The rearrangement joins TRBV9 to TRBJ1-1; weak D call: TRBD1 (5 bases). Trimming removed 3 bases at V and 10 bases at J, with 16 bases between. Germline CDR1 is SGDLS and CDR2 is YYNGEE. CDR3 size: 13 residues. DNA of the CDR3: TGTGCCAGCAGCGCCCGGGACTCCGGGGGAGCTTTCTTT. It specifies CASSARDSGGAFF.

This clone appeared once. The chain employs TRBV5-4 and TRBJ2-5; D not resolved. The V gene lost 0 bases and the J gene lost 1 base, with 7 bases spanning the gap. The length of the CDR3 is 14 residues. CDR1 is SGHNT and CDR2 is YYREEE in the germline V gene (reference sequence). CDR3 nucleotides: TGTGCCAGCAGCTTGGTGGGCAGCCAAGAGACCCAGTACTTC. Amino acid sequence: CASSLVGSQETQYF. Drawing the rest from reference TRBV5-4 and TRBJ2-5, the complete variable domain is ETGVTQSPTHLIKTRGQQVTLRCSSQSGHNTVSWYQQALGQGPQFIFQYYREEENGRGNFPPRFSGLQFPNYSSELNVNALELDDSALYLCASSLVGSQETQYFGPGTRLLVL.

The CDR3 DNA follows: TGTGCCAGCAGCTCTGGGACAGGTACTTCCTACAATGAGCAGTTCTTC. This codes for CASSSGTGTSYNEQFF. This chain connects TRBV11-2 to TRBJ2-1, with 8 bases lining up with TRBD1. The CDR3 is 16 amino acids. Germline V CDR1 and CDR2: SGHAT, FQNNGV. V lost 4 bases to trimming and J lost 1 base; unmatched junction nucleotides: 6.

CDR3 sequence: CASRPNDRGYEQYF. CDR3 coding DNA: TGTGCCAGCAGACCAAATGACAGGGGGTACGAGCAGTACTTC. J is TRBJ2-7 and V is TRBV7-6; 9 positions agree with TRBD1. V was pared by 6 bases and J by 4 bases, with 7 bases of the junction left unmatched. Germline assignment: CDR1 SGHVS and CDR2 FNYEAQ. This CDR3 is built from 14 residues. Supplemented by reference TRBV7-6 and TRBJ2-7, the full variable domain reads GAGVSQSPRYKVTKRGQDVALRCDPISGHVSLYWYRQALGQGPEFLTYFNYEAQQDKSGLPNDRFSAERPEGSISTLTIQRTEQRDSAMYRCASRPNDRGYEQYFGPGTRLTVT.